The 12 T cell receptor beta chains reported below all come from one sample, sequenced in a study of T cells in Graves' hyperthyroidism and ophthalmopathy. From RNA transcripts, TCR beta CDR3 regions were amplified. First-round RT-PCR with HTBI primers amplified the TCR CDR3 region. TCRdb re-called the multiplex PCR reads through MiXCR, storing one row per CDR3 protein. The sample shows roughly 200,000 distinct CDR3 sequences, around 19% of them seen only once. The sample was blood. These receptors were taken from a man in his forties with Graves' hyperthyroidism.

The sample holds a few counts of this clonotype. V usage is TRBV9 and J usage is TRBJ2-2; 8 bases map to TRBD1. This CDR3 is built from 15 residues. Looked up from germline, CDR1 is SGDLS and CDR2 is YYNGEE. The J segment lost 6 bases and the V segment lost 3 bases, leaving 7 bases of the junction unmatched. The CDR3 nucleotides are TGTGCCAGCAGCGCTCGACAGGGGTGGGCCGGGGAGCTGTTTTTT. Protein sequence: CASSARQGWAGELFF.

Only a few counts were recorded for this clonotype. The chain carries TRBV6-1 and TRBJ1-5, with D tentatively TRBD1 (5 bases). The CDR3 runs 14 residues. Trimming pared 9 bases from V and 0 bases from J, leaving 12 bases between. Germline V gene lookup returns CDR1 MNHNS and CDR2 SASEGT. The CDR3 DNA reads TGTGCCAGTCTGGGACTTAATAGCAATCAGCCCCAGCATTTT. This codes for CASLGLNSNQPQHF.

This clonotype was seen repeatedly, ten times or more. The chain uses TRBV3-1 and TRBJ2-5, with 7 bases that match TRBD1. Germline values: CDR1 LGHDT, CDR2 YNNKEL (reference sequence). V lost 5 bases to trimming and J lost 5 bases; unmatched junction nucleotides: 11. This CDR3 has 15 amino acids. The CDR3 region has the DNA TGTGCCAGCAGCGTCCACAGGGGCCTCGTGGAGACCCAGTACTTC. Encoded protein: CASSVHRGLVETQYF.

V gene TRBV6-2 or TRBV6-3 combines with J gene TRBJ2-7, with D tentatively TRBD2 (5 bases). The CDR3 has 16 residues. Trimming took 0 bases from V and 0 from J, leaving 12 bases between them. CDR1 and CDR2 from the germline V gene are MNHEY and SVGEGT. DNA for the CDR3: TGTGCCAGCAGTTACTCAGGAGGTTTCGGCTCCTACGAGCAGTACTTC. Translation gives CASSYSGGFGSYEQYF.

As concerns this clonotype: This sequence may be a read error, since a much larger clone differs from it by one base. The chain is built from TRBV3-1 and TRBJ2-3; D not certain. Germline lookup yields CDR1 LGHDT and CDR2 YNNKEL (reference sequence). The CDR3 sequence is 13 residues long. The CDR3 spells CAGSPHVGDTQYF. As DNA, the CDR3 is TGTGCCGGCAGCCCCCACGTGGGGGATACGCAGTATTTT.

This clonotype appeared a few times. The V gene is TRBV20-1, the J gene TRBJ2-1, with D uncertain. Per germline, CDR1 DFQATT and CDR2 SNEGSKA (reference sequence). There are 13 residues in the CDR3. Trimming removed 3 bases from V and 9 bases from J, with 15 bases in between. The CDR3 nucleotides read TGCAGTGCTAGGTCGGTTCTCATGGGTGAGCAGTTCTTC. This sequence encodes CSARSVLMGEQFF.

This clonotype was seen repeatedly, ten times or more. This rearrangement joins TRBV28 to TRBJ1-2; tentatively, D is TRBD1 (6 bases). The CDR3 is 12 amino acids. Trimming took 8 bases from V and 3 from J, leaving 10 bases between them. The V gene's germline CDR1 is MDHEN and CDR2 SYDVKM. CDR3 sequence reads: CASQGSDYGYTF. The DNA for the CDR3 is TGTGCCAGCCAGGGGTCGGACTATGGCTACACCTTC.

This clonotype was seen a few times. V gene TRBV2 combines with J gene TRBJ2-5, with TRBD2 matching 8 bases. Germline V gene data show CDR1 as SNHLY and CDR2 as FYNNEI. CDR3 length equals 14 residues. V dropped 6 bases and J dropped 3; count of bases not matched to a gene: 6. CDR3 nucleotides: TGTGCCAGCAGATTCGGACTAGCCGAAGAGACCCAGTACTTC. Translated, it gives CASRFGLAEETQYF. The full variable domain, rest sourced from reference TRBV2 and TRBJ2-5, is EPEVTQTPSHQVTQMGQEVILRCVPISNHLYFYWYRQILGQKVEFLVSFYNNEISEKSEIFDDQFSVERPDGSNFTLKIRSTKLEDSAMYFCASRFGLAEETQYFGPGTRLLVL.

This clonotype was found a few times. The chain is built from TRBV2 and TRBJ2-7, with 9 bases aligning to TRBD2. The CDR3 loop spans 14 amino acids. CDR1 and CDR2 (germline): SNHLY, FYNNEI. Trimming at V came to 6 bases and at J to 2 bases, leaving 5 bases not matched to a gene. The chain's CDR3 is CASRATSGAYEQYF. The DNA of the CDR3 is TGTGCCAGCAGAGCGACTAGCGGTGCCTACGAGCAGTACTTC.

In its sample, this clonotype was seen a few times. The DNA of the CDR3 is TGTGCCAGTACTGCTGCCGGGGAGCTGTTTTTT. It is translated as CASTAAGELFF. The chain has TRBV19 and TRBJ2-2; D ambiguous. This CDR3 comprises 11 residues. CDR1 is LNHDA and CDR2 is SQIVND in the germline V gene (reference sequence). V gave up 7 bases and J gave up 6 bases, with 6 bases separating them.

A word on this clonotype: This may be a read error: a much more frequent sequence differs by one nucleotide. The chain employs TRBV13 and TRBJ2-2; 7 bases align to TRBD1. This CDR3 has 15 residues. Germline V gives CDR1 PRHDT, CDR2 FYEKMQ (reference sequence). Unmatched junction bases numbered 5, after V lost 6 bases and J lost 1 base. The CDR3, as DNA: TGTGCCAGCAGGACCGGGACAGAGAACACCGGGGAGCTGTTTTTT. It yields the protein CASRTGTENTGELFF.

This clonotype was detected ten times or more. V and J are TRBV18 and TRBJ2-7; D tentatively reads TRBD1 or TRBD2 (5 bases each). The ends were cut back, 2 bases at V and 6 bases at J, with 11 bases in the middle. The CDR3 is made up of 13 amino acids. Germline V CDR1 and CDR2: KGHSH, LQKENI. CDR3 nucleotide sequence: TGTGCCAGCTCACCAGGGGAGAGGGGCGAGCAGTACTTC. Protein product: CASSPGERGEQYF.